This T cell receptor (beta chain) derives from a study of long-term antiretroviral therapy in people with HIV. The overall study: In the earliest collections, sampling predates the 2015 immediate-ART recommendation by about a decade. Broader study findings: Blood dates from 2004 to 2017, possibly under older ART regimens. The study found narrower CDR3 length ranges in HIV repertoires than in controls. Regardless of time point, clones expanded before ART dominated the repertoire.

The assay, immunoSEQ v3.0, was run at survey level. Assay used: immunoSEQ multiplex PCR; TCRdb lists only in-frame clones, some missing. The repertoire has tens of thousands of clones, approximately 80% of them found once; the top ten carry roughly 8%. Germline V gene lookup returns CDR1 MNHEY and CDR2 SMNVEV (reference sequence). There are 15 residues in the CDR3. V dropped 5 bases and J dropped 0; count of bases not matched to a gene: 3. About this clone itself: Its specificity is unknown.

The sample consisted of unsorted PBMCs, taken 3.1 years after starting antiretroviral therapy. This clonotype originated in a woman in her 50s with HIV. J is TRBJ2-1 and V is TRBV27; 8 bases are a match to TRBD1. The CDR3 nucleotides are TGTGCCAGCAGTCAAACAGGGGGCTCCTACAATGAGCAGTTCTTC. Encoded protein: CASSQTGGSYNEQFF.